This T cell receptor (beta chain) appears in the sequencing data of a study of control samples from healthy donors and cancer patients. Libraries were prepared by immunoSEQ multiplex PCR; TCRdb keeps only in-frame clonotypes and omits some of them. The sample records about 69,000 clones, approximately 80% being singletons. The germline gives CDR1 SNHLY, CDR2 FYNNEI. V gave up 9 bases and J gave up 0 bases, with 9 bases separating them. The CDR3 covers 14 residues. Sequencing was done on a sample of PBMCs. V and J are TRBV2 and TRBJ2-6; D unresolved. The receptor's source is a woman between 45 and 65 years old with lung cancer. The CDR3 region is CARARPSGANVLTF. The DNA for the CDR3 is TGTGCCAGGGCGCGCCCCTCTGGGGCCAACGTCCTGACTTTC.